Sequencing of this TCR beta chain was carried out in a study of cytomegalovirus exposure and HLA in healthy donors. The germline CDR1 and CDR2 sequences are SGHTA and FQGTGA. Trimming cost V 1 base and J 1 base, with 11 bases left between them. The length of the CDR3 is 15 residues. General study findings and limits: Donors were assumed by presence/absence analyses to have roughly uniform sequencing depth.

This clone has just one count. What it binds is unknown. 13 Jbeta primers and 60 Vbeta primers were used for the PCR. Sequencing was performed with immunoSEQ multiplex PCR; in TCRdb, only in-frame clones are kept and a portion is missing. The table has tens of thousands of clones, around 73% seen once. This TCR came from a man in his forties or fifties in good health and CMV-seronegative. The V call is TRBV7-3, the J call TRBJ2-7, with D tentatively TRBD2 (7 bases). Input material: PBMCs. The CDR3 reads CASSLRGGQSYEQYF. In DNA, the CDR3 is TGTGCCAGCAGCTTAAGGGGGGGCCAGTCCTACGAGCAGTACTTC.